This T cell receptor beta chain appears in the sequencing data of a study of shared clonotypes between healthy human individuals. Notes on this clone: Its cognate antigen is unknown.

CDR3 length: 17 residues. The germline gives CDR1 LNHNV, CDR2 YYDKDF (reference sequence). The trim removed 0 bases at V and 5 bases at J, leaving 9 bases unmatched. CD8 cells classed as naive were CD45RO-negative and positively selected for CCR7, excluding terminally differentiated effector memory CD45RA+ cells. The study enrolled healthy HIV-negative adults without recent acute infections or vaccinations as donors. General study findings and limits: Investigators expected sequencing depth to affect clonotype sharing among donors. Genetic and exposure-history diversity was limited by the few donors.

Clones were sequenced by immunoSEQ multiplex PCR, and TCRdb holds only the in-frame ones, with some missing. The profile shows about 2.1 million clones, about 93% of them singletons. This TCR was recovered from a man between 18 and 29 years old in good health. Some clones in this sample may be carry-over from other donors' samples. Sequences were obtained from naive CD8+ T cells from PBMCs. The chain combines TRBV15 with TRBJ2-5; 10 bases match TRBD1. The CDR3 DNA reads TGTGCCACCAGCAGAGACCTAGAGACAGGGGGCTTGGAGACCCAGTACTTC. Protein product: CATSRDLETGGLETQYF. The whole variable domain, filled in from reference TRBV15 and TRBJ2-5, reads DAMVIQNPRYQVTQFGKPVTLSCSQTLNHNVMYWYQQKSSQAPKLLFHYYDKDFNNEADTPDNFQSRRPNTSFCFLDIRSPGLGDTAMYLCATSRDLETGGLETQYFGPGTRLLVL.